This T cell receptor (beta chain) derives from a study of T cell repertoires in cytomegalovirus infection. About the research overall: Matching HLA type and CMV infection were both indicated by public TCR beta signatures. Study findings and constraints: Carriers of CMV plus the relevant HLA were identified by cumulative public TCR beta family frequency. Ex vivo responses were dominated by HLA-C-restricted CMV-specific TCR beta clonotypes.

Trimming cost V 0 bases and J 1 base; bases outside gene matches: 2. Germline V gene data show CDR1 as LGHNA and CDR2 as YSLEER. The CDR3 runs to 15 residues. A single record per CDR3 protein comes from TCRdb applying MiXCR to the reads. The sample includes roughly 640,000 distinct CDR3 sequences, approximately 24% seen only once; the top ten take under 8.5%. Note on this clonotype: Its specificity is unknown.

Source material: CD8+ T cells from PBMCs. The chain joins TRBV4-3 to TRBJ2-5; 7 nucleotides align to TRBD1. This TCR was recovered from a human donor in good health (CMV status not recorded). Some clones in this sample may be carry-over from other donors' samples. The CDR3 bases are TGCGCCAGCAGCCAAGAGGACAGGAGCCAAGAGACCCAGTACTTC. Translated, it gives CASSQEDRSQETQYF.